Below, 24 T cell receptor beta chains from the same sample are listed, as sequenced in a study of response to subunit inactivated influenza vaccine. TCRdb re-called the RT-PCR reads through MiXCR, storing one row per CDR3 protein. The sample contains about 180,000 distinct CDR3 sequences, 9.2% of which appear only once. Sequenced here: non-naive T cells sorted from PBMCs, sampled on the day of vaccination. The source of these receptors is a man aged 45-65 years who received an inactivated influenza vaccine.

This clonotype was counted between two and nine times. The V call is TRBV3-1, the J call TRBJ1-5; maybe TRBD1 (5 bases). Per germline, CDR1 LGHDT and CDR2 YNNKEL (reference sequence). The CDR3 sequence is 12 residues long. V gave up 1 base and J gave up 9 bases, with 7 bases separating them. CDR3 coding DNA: TGTGCCAGCAGCCAAGGGGGGGGGCCCCAGCATTTT. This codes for CASSQGGGPQHF. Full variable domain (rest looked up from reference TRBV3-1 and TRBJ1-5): DTAVSQTPKYLVTQMGNDKSIKCEQNLGHDTMYWYKQDSKKFLKIMFSYNNKELIINETVPNRFSPKSPDKAHLNLHINSLELGDSAVYFCASSQGGGPQHFGDGTRLSIL.

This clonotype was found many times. The CDR3 sequence is CASSLSGGPMETQYF. CDR3 bases: TGTGCCAGCAGTTTATCTGGAGGCCCCATGGAGACCCAGTACTTC. The chain uses TRBV28 and TRBJ2-5; possibly TRBD2 for D (5 bases). V lost 1 base and J lost 5, with 14 bases in between. CDR3 length: 15 amino acids. Germline CDR1 is MDHEN and CDR2 is SYDVKM.

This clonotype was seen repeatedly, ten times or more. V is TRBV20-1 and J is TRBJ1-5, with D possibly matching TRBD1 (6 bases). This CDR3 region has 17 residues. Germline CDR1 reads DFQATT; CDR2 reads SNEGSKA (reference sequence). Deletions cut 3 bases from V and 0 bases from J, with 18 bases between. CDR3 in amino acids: CSASVVSGASSNQPQHF. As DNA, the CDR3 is TGCAGTGCTAGTGTGGTGTCAGGGGCTTCTAGCAATCAGCCCCAGCATTTT.

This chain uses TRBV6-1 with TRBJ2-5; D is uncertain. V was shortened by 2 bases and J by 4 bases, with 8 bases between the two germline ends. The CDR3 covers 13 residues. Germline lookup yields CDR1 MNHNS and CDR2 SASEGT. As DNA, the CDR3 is TGTGCCAGCAGTGAAAATGATCGAGAGACCCAGTACTTC. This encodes CASSENDRETQYF.

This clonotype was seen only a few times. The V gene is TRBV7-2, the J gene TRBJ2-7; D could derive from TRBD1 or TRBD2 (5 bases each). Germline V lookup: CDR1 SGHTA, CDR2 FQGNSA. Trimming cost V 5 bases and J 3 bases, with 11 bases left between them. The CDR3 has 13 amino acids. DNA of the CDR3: TGTGCCAGCAGCAGGGACCCCGGCTACGAGCAGTACTTC. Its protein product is CASSRDPGYEQYF.

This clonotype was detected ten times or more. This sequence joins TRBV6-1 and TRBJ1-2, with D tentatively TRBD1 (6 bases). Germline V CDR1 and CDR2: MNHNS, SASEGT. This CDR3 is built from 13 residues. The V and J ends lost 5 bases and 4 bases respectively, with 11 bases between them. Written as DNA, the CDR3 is TGTGCCAGCAGTCGGACAGTAGCCTATGGCTACACCTTC. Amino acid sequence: CASSRTVAYGYTF.

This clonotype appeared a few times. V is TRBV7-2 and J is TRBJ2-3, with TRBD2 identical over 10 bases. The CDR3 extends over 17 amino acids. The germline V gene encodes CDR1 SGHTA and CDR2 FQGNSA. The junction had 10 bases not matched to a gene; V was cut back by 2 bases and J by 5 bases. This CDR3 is CASSLTGPAGGRDTQYF. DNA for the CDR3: TGTGCCAGCAGCTTAACAGGTCCAGCGGGGGGGCGAGATACGCAGTATTTT.

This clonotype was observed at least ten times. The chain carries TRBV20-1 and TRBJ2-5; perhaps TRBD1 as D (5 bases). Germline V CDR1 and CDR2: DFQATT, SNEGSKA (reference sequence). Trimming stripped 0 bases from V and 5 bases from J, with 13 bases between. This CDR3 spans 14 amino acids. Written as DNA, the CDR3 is TGCAGTGCTAGAGATTCCCAGGGCAGGGAGACCCAGTACTTC. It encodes CSARDSQGRETQYF.

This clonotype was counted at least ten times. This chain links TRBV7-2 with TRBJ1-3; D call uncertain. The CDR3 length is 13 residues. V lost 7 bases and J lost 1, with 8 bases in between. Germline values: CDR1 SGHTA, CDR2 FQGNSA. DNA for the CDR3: TGTGCCAGCACCTTGCTGTCTGGAAACACCATATATTTT. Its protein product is CASTLLSGNTIYF.

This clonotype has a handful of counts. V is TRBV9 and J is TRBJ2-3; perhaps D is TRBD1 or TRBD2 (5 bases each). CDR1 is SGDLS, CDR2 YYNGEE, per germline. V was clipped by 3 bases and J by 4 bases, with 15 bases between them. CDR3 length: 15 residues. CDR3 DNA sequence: TGTGCCAGCAGCGGACGGGACCTCACGTCAGATACGCAGTATTTT. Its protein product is CASSGRDLTSDTQYF. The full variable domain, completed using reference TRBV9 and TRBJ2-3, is DSGVTQTPKHLITATGQRVTLRCSPRSGDLSVYWYQQSLDQGLQFLIQYYNGEERAKGNILERFSAQQFPDLHSELNLSSLELGDSALYFCASSGRDLTSDTQYFGPGTRLTVL.

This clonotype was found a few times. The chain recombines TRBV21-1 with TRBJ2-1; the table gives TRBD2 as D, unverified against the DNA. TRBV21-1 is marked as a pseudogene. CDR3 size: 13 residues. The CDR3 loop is CASRLAGNNEQFF. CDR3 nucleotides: TGTGCCAGCAGACTAGCGGGGAACAATGAGCAGTTCTTC.

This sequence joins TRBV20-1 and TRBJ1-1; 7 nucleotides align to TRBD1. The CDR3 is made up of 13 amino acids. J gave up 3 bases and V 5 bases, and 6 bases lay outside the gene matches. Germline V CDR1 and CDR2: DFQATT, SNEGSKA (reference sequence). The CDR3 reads CSAPGGLDTEAFF. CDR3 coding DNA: TGCAGTGCTCCAGGGGGGCTAGACACTGAAGCTTTCTTT.

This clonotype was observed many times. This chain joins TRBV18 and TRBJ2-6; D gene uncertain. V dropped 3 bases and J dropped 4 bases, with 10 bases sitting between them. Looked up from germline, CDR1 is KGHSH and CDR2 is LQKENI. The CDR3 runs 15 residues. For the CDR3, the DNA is TGTGCCAGCTCACCTACGGTCGGGGGGGCCAACGTCCTGACTTTC. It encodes CASSPTVGGANVLTF.

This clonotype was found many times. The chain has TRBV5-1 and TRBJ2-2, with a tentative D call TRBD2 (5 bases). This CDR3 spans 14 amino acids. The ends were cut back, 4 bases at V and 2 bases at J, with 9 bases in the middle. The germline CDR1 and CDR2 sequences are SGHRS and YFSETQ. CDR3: CASSDGDNTGELFF. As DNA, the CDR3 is TGCGCCAGCAGCGACGGGGATAACACCGGGGAGCTGTTTTTT.

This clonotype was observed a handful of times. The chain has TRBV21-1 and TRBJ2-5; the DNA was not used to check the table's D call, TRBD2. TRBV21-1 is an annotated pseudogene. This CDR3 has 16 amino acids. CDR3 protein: CASSNRKREGLETQYF. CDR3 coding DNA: TGTGCCAGCAGCAATCGGAAGCGGGAGGGCCTTGAGACCCAGTACTTC.

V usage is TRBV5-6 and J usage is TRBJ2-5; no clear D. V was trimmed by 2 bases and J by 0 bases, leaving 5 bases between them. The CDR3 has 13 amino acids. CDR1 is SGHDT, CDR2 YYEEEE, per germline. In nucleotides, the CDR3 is TGTGCCAGCAGCTTTCAGAACCAAGAGACCCAGTACTTC. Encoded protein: CASSFQNQETQYF.

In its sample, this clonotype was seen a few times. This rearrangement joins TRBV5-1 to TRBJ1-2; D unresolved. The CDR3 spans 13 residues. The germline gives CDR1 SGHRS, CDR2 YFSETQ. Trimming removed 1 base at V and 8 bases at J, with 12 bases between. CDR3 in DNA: TGCGCCAGCAGCTTGAACGACCGAGAAGGCTACACCTTC. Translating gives CASSLNDREGYTF. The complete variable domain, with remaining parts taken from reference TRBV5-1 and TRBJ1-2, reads KAGVTQTPRYLIKTRGQQVTLSCSPISGHRSVSWYQQTPGQGLQFLFEYFSETQRNKGNFPGRFSGRQFSNSRSEMNVSTLELGDSALYLCASSLNDREGYTFGSGTRLTVV.

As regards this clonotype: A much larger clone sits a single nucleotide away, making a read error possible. In nucleotides, the CDR3 is TGTGACAGCAGCCCCGGGACAGGGTTCTATCAGCCCCAGCATTTT. Its translation: CDSSPGTGFYQPQHF. The V call is TRBV9, the J call TRBJ1-5; 9 bases align to TRBD1. Germline V gene data show CDR1 as SGDLS and CDR2 as YYNGEE. The CDR3 is made up of 15 amino acids.

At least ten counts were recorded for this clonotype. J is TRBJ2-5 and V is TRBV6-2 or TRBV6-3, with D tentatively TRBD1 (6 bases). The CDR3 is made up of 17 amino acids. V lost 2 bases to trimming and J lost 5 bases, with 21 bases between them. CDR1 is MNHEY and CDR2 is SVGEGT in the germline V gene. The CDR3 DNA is TGTGCCAGCAGTTACGTTCTCGGACGGGACACCGAGGAGACCCAGTACTTC. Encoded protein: CASSYVLGRDTEETQYF.

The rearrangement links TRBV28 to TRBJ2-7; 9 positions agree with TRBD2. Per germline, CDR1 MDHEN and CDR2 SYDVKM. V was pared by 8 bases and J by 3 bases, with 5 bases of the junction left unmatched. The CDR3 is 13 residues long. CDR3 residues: CASVSGSLYEQYF. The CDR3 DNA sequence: TGTGCCAGCGTTAGCGGGAGTCTCTACGAGCAGTACTTC.

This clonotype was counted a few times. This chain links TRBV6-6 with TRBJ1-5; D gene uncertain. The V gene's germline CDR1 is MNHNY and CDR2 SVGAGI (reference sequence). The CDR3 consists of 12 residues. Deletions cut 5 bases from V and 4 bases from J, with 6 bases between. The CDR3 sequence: CASSAPNQPQHF. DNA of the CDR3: TGTGCCAGCAGTGCGCCGAATCAGCCCCAGCATTTT.

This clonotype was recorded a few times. In nucleotides, the CDR3 is TGTGCCAGCAGTTTAGGGGCAGGGGCTGTCCACGAGCAGTACTTC. Residues: CASSLGAGAVHEQYF. V gene TRBV12-3 or TRBV12-4 combines with J gene TRBJ2-7; possible D gene TRBD1, 6 bases. The V and J ends lost 1 base and 5 bases respectively, with 15 bases between them. The CDR3 covers 15 residues.

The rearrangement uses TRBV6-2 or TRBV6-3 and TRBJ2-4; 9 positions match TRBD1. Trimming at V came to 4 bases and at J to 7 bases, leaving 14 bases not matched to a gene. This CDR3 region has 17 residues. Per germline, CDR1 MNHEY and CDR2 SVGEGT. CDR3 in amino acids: CASSFLSNRGPWNIQYF. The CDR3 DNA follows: TGTGCCAGCAGTTTTCTCTCGAACAGGGGGCCGTGGAACATTCAGTACTTC.

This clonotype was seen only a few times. CDR3 DNA sequence: TGCAGTGCTGCCCCCGGTGTAGCGGGATATAATGAGCAGTTCTTC. Its translation is CSAAPGVAGYNEQFF. The V and J genes are TRBV20-1 and TRBJ2-1; TRBD2 agrees at 8 bases. This CDR3 has 15 residues. The junction had 13 bases not matched to a gene; V was cut back by 5 bases and J by 7 bases. CDR1 and CDR2 from the germline V gene are DFQATT and SNEGSKA (reference sequence).